The TCR beta chain under discussion was sequenced for a study of blood T cell repertoires in COVID-19. Clones were read by immunoSEQ multiplex PCR, and TCRdb kept only the in-frame ones, dropping some. The repertoire holds around 46,000 clones, with approximately 80% as singletons. The ends lost 2 bases at V and 2 bases at J; junction bases unmatched: 5. CDR3 length equals 14 residues. The germline V gene has CDR1 GTSNPN and CDR2 SVGIG (reference sequence). Sequenced sample: peripheral blood. The receptor was derived from a man aged 65 to 85 with acute or convalescent COVID-19. The rearrangement uses TRBV30 and TRBJ2-5; 7 bases fit TRBD2. CDR3 DNA sequence: TGTGCCTGGAGTACCGGACTAGGTCAAGAGACCCAGTACTTC. It yields the protein CAWSTGLGQETQYF.